Listed here are 13 T cell receptor beta chains from one sample, sequenced in a study of cytomegalovirus exposure and HLA in healthy donors. TCRdb's table, derived via immunoSEQ multiplex PCR, lists solely in-frame clones and lacks some. In the table there are approximately 120,000 clones, around 94% of which are singletons. The specimen sequenced was PBMCs. The origin of the receptors is a woman between 18 and 29 years old in good health and CMV-seronegative.

This clone was seen only once. This rearrangement joins TRBV7-6 to TRBJ2-7, with 9 bases identical to TRBD1. The V gene's germline CDR1 is SGHVS and CDR2 FNYEAQ. Trimming took 5 bases from V and 0 from J; bases not matched to a gene: 5. The CDR3 is 15 amino acids. This CDR3 is CASSPTTGGSYEQYF. The CDR3 DNA follows: TGTGCCAGCAGCCCTACGACAGGGGGCTCCTACGAGCAGTACTTC.

V gene TRBV25-1 combines with J gene TRBJ2-7; TRBD2 agrees at 8 bases. Looked up from germline, CDR1 is MGHDK and CDR2 is SYGVNS. V dropped 4 bases and J dropped 0; count of bases not matched to a gene: 5. The CDR3 loop spans 15 amino acids. Here the CDR3 DNA reads TGTGCCAGCAGTGGGTGGAGCGGGAGCTCCTACGAGCAGTACTTC. Its translation is CASSGWSGSSYEQYF.

This chain connects TRBV9 to TRBJ1-3, with TRBD1 matching 7 bases. The CDR3 runs to 15 residues. The trim removed 3 bases at V and 2 bases at J, leaving 5 bases unmatched. Germline-derived CDR1 and CDR2 are SGDLS and YYNGEE. This chain's CDR3 is CASSANTGAGNTIYF. Here the CDR3 DNA reads TGTGCCAGCAGCGCAAATACAGGGGCTGGAAACACCATATATTTT.

This clone was detected only once. V is TRBV7-3 and J is TRBJ1-1; no firm D call. CDR1 is SGHTA and CDR2 is FQGTGA in the germline V gene. V was trimmed by 4 bases and J by 1 base, leaving 16 bases between them. The CDR3 is 16 residues long. CDR3 region: CASSSQPTIGNTEAFF. The CDR3 DNA reads as TGTGCCAGCAGCTCACAGCCGACCATAGGGAACACTGAAGCTTTCTTT.

V and J are TRBV28 and TRBJ2-2; D remains unclear. V lost 11 bases, J lost 1 base, and 11 bases lay in between. Germline CDR1 reads MDHEN; CDR2 reads SYDVKM. The CDR3 has 13 residues. The CDR3 coding sequence is TGTGCCTGCACTTCTTGGAACACCGGGGAGCTGTTTTTT. Encoded protein: CACTSWNTGELFF.

The rearrangement joins TRBV28 to TRBJ2-5, with TRBD2 identical over 7 bases. With 3 bases clipped from V and 2 bases from J, the junction kept 12 bases outside the gene matches. The CDR3 covers 17 residues. Germline values: CDR1 MDHEN, CDR2 SYDVKM. The CDR3 loop is CASSFPRAGAPQETQYF. The CDR3 coding sequence is TGTGCCAGCAGTTTTCCTAGGGCGGGAGCACCTCAAGAGACCCAGTACTTC. Based on the CDR3 plus reference TRBV28 and TRBJ2-5, the full variable domain is DVKVTQSSRYLVKRTGEKVFLECVQDMDHENMFWYRQDPGLGLRLIYFSYDVKMKEKGDIPEGYSVSREKKERFSLILESASTNQTSMYLCASSFPRAGAPQETQYFGPGTRLLVL.

The V gene is TRBV19, the J gene TRBJ2-7; maybe TRBD2 (7 bases). There are 15 residues in the CDR3. Germline loops: CDR1 LNHDA, CDR2 SQIVND (reference sequence). The V end was cut by 5 bases, the J end by 4 bases, with 18 bases between. CDR3 in DNA: TGTGCCAGTAGTCTTTTTGGTGCGGGGGCATACGAGCAGTACTTC. Translation: CASSLFGAGAYEQYF.

The gene calls are TRBV28 and TRBJ2-2; D is unresolved. V was cut by 8 bases and J by 1 base, with 8 bases left in between. Germline V lookup: CDR1 MDHEN, CDR2 SYDVKM. CDR3 length: 13 amino acids. The CDR3 spells CASSRLNTGELFF. The DNA of the CDR3 is TGTGCCAGCTCCAGACTGAACACCGGGGAGCTGTTTTTT.

Written as DNA, the CDR3 is TGTGCCAGCTCACCGACTGGGAGCACAGATACGCAGTATTTT. Encoded protein: CASSPTGSTDTQYF. V gene TRBV18 combines with J gene TRBJ2-3, with D hard to call. Germline-derived CDR1 and CDR2 are KGHSH and LQKENI. The length of the CDR3 is 14 residues. Trimming removed 3 bases at V and 0 bases at J, with 7 bases between.

The rearrangement links TRBV5-1 to TRBJ2-7; 10 bases line up with TRBD1. This CDR3 has 15 amino acids. Losses at the gene ends were 3 bases for V and 5 bases for J; bases not matched to a gene: 8. Germline assignment: CDR1 SGHRS and CDR2 YFSETQ. The CDR3 nucleotides read TGCGCCAGCAGCTCGCCGGGACAGGGGTGGCACGAGCAGTACTTC. Amino acid sequence: CASSSPGQGWHEQYF.

The chain recombines TRBV4-1 with TRBJ2-7; tentatively, D is TRBD1 (6 bases). Per the germline V gene, CDR1 is MGHRA and CDR2 is YSYEKL. The CDR3 runs 15 residues. V was trimmed by 6 bases and J by 3 bases, leaving 18 bases between them. CDR3 sequence: CASRHTGSNFYEQYF. The CDR3 DNA sequence: TGCGCCAGCAGGCACACAGGGTCGAATTTCTACGAGCAGTACTTC.

The chain uses TRBV2 and TRBJ2-3; D ambiguous. The CDR3 covers 13 residues. Germline CDR1 and CDR2: SNHLY and FYNNEI. V was cut by 1 base and J by 1 base, with 3 bases left in between. Written as DNA, the CDR3 is TGTGCCAGCAGTGAAGTAGGCACAGATACGCAGTATTTT. This sequence encodes CASSEVGTDTQYF.

Remarks on this clone: The junction departs from germline at one end; a sequencing error may be responsible. The chain has TRBV11-2 and TRBJ2-7, with a weak D call TRBD1 (6 bases). Looked up from germline, CDR1 is SGHAT and CDR2 is FQNNGV. The length of the CDR3 is 11 residues. The CDR3 coding sequence is TGTGCCAGCAGCGCCTTTTGGGGGCAACACTTC. This codes for CASSAFWGQHF.